The T cell receptor beta chain under discussion was sequenced for a study of T cells after yellow fever vaccination. This clonotype was counted between two and nine times. One entry per CDR3 protein, called by TCRdb with MiXCR from the 5' RACE reads. The table includes about 85,000 distinct CDR3 sequences, about an eighth detected once. The CDR3 sequence is 13 residues long. V gave up 4 bases and J gave up 7 bases, with 11 bases separating them. The germline gives CDR1 SGHVS, CDR2 FQNEAQ. This clonotype originated in a man aged 18 to 30 who received the YFV17D yellow fever vaccine. The chain recombines TRBV7-8 with TRBJ1-5; D gene uncertain. Sequencing was performed on CD8+ T cells not binding an NS4B(214-222) dextramer, sorted from PBMCs, taken less than 25 days after the first yellow fever vaccination. The CDR3 is CASSSTAYQPQHF. CDR3 DNA sequence: TGTGCCAGCAGCTCCACAGCTTACCAGCCCCAGCATTTT.